The 7 T cell receptor beta chains reported below all come from one sample, sequenced in a study of OX40 agonist ivuxolimab in advanced cancers. Repertoires were generated with immunoSEQ multiplex PCR, while TCRdb's copy carries only in-frame clones and drops some. The sample carries just under 65,000 clones, around 81% recorded once. This material consisted of CD4+ or CD8+ T cells sorted from blood, taken in a trial of the OX40 agonist ivuxolimab. These receptors were taken from an adult with an advanced solid tumor such as melanoma, head and neck, liver or kidney cancer.

This clone was picked up a small number of times. This chain connects TRBV14 to TRBJ1-5; no clear D gene. V dropped 4 bases and J dropped 9 bases, with 4 bases sitting between them. Germline CDR1 and CDR2: SGHDN and FVKESK. The CDR3 has 10 residues. This CDR3 reads CASSLRPQHF. DNA for the CDR3: TGTGCCAGCAGCCTGCGGCCCCAGCATTTT.

This rearrangement joins TRBV30 to TRBJ1-2; D is unclear. The CDR3 has 16 amino acids. Per the germline V gene, CDR1 is GTSNPN and CDR2 is SVGIG (reference sequence). Trimming left V 1 base short and J 2 bases short, with 17 bases between. Here the CDR3 reads CAWSAPPKGGNYGYTF. CDR3 DNA sequence: TGTGCCTGGAGTGCCCCCCCAAAGGGCGGGAACTATGGCTACACCTTC. Combining the CDR3 with reference TRBV30 and TRBJ1-2 gives the whole variable domain SQTIHQWPATLVQPVGSPLSLECTVEGTSNPNLYWYRQAAGRGLQLLFYSVGIGQISSEVPQNLSASRPQDRQFILSSKKLLLSDSGFYLCAWSAPPKGGNYGYTFGSGTRLTVV.

CDR3 region: CASSTPGVGGYTF. As DNA, the CDR3 is TGTGCCAGCAGCACACCAGGGGTAGGGGGCTACACCTTC. The chain recombines TRBV7-2 with TRBJ1-2; D perhaps matches TRBD1 (6 bases). CDR1 SGHTA and CDR2 FQGNSA come from the germline V gene. Trimming removed 5 bases at V and 8 bases at J, with 15 bases between. The CDR3 consists of 13 residues. Looking up the rest from reference TRBV7-2 and TRBJ1-2 gives the full variable domain: GAGVSQSPSNKVTEKGKDVELRCDPISGHTALYWYRQSLGQGLEFLIYFQGNSAPDKSGLPSDRFSAERTGGSVSTLTIQRTQQEDSAVYLCASSTPGVGGYTFGSGTRLTVV.

This chain links TRBV6-5 with TRBJ2-7; 9 bases map to TRBD2. Germline V lookup: CDR1 MNHEY, CDR2 SVGAGI. The J segment lost 3 bases and the V segment lost 6 bases, leaving 3 bases of the junction unmatched. The CDR3 spans 13 residues. The CDR3 coding sequence is TGTGCCAGCAGGCGGGGGGGCCTCTACGAGCAGTACTTC. Protein product: CASRRGGLYEQYF.

This clone was seen a handful of times. The rearrangement links TRBV10-3 to TRBJ1-2; tentative D call: TRBD1 (6 bases). There are 14 residues in the CDR3. The ends were cut back, 6 bases at V and 0 bases at J, with 11 bases in the middle. The germline CDR1 and CDR2 sequences are ENHRY and SYGVKD. The CDR3 reads CAIRGDTPNYGYTF. The CDR3 DNA reads TGTGCCATCAGGGGGGACACCCCTAACTATGGCTACACCTTC.

This chain uses TRBV7-2 with TRBJ2-5; tentatively, D is TRBD2 (5 bases). The CDR3 covers 13 residues. V was shortened by 5 bases and J by 6 bases, with 13 bases between the two germline ends. The germline gives CDR1 SGHTA, CDR2 FQGNSA. The CDR3 protein is CASSATSSQTQYF. The CDR3, as DNA: TGTGCCAGCAGCGCAACTAGTTCCCAGACCCAGTACTTC.

The genes are TRBV6-1 and TRBJ1-6; TRBD1 is a possible D gene (6 bases). The CDR3 spans 15 residues. V was trimmed by 6 bases and J by 5 bases, leaving 14 bases between them. Germline lookup yields CDR1 MNHNS and CDR2 SASEGT. This CDR3 reads CASRKTRGDNSPLHF. CDR3 coding DNA: TGTGCCAGCAGAAAGACTAGGGGGGATAATTCACCCCTCCACTTT.